The 27 T cell receptor beta chains given below trace back to one sample, sequenced in a study of blood T cell repertoires in COVID-19. The protocol was immunoSEQ multiplex PCR, while the TCRdb copy is restricted to in-frame clones and leaves out a portion. Of 150,000 or so clones detected, roughly four fifths appear once; the ten largest clones hold about 10%. The sequencing sample was made of PBMCs or T cells enriched from blood (not recorded which). These receptors originate from a man aged 45-60 years who had recovered from COVID-19.

The V and J genes are TRBV5-3 and TRBJ2-7; 9 positions agree with TRBD2. TRBV5-3 falls under the ORF class, with uncertain function. V was pared by 2 bases and J by 2 bases, with 2 bases of the junction left unmatched. There are 14 residues in the CDR3. The CDR3 protein is CARSFRLAAYEQYF. The CDR3, as DNA: TGTGCCAGAAGCTTCCGACTAGCGGCCTACGAGCAGTACTTC.

With respect to this clone: The germline gene is not matched at one end of the junction; a read error may be the cause. The CDR3 sequence: CASSEWGSYEQYF. The DNA for the CDR3 is TGTGCCAGCAGTGAGTGGGGCTCCTATGAGCAGTACTTC. The rearrangement links TRBV6-1 to TRBJ2-7, with D maybe TRBD1 (5 bases). The germline gives CDR1 MNHNS, CDR2 SASEGT. The CDR3 spans 13 residues.

The chain combines TRBV27 with TRBJ2-7; 9 bases line up with TRBD1. V lost 7 bases, J lost 4 bases, and 11 bases stayed unmatched. This CDR3 region has 15 residues. Germline CDR1 is MNHEY and CDR2 is SMNVEV (reference sequence). CDR3 coding DNA: TGTGCCAGCACTCACCGGGACAGGGTGTCGTACGAGCAGTACTTC. The encoded protein is CASTHRDRVSYEQYF.

The gene calls are TRBV18 and TRBJ1-2, with 7 nucleotides matching TRBD1. Looked up from germline, CDR1 is KGHSH and CDR2 is LQKENI. The CDR3 sequence is 14 residues long. Trimming removed 6 bases from V and 2 bases from J; junction bases left unmatched: 6. CDR3 in amino acids: CASSPSTGNYGYTF. Here the CDR3 DNA reads TGTGCCAGCTCCCCCTCGACAGGGAACTATGGCTACACCTTC.

The V gene is TRBV3-1 (or the pseudogene TRBV3-2), the J gene TRBJ1-5; D remains ambiguous. V was trimmed by 3 bases and J by 1 base, leaving 7 bases between them. This CDR3 is built from 14 residues. Per the germline V gene, CDR1 is LGHDT and CDR2 is YNNKEL (reference sequence). As DNA, the CDR3 is TGTGCCAGCAGCCATGGCGGAAGCAATCAGCCCCAGCATTTT. Translation: CASSHGGSNQPQHF.

This chain uses TRBV3-1 (or the pseudogene TRBV3-2) with TRBJ1-2; TRBD1 agrees at 7 bases. J lost 4 bases, V lost 0 bases, and 5 bases had no gene match. Germline V gene lookup returns CDR1 LGHDT and CDR2 YNNKEL (reference sequence). This CDR3 contains 15 residues. The CDR3 sequence: CASSQDYRGTYGYTF. The CDR3 DNA reads as TGTGCCAGCAGCCAAGATTACAGGGGCACCTATGGCTACACCTTC.

This chain links TRBV7-8 with TRBJ2-1; 9 bases match TRBD2. J was trimmed by 2 bases and V by 7 bases; bases with no gene match: 18. The CDR3 is made up of 19 amino acids. Germline CDR1 SGHVS, CDR2 FQNEAQ. This CDR3 is CASTRVGGSGGRTYNEQFF. Here the CDR3 DNA reads TGTGCCAGCACCCGAGTGGGGGGTAGCGGGGGCCGGACCTACAATGAGCAGTTCTTC.

The V call is TRBV24-1, the J call TRBJ2-5; 9 bases line up with TRBD1. From germline, CDR1 is KGHDR and CDR2 SFDVKD. The CDR3 runs 16 residues. Germline trimming cut 4 bases from V and 5 bases from J; bases unmatched to any gene: 10. The CDR3 spells CATSELGQGGGETQYF. The CDR3, as DNA: TGTGCCACCAGTGAACTGGGACAGGGTGGGGGGGAGACCCAGTACTTC.

The chain combines TRBV19 with TRBJ1-5; possibly TRBD1 for D (5 bases). Looked up from germline, CDR1 is LNHDA and CDR2 is SQIVND (reference sequence). Trimming cost V 0 bases and J 0 bases, with 30 bases left between them. The CDR3 extends over 23 amino acids. The chain's CDR3 is CASSIDQAGRGRVAGYSNQPQHF. The CDR3 DNA reads as TGTGCCAGTAGTATAGATCAAGCCGGGAGGGGTCGTGTGGCGGGTTATAGCAATCAGCCCCAGCATTTT.

The rearrangement joins TRBV7-3 to TRBJ2-3; 9 nucleotides line up with TRBD2. Germline CDR1 and CDR2: SGHTA and FQGTGA. J lost 3 bases, V lost 1 base, and 8 bases had no gene match. The CDR3 extends over 17 amino acids. CDR3 sequence reads: CASSLRGWTSDTDTQYF. In DNA, the CDR3 is TGTGCCAGCAGCTTAAGGGGTTGGACTAGCGATACAGATACGCAGTATTTT.

The gene calls are TRBV6-1 and TRBJ2-7; 8 nucleotides agree with TRBD1. CDR1 is MNHNS and CDR2 is SASEGT in the germline V gene. Trimming at V came to 7 bases and at J to 1 base, leaving 6 bases not matched to a gene. This CDR3 region has 14 residues. Here the CDR3 reads CASTGQAGSYEQYF. CDR3 nucleotides: TGTGCCAGCACGGGACAGGCGGGGTCCTACGAGCAGTACTTC.

The chain recombines TRBV13 with TRBJ1-2; 9 bases are shared with TRBD1. The germline CDR1 and CDR2 sequences are PRHDT and FYEKMQ (reference sequence). The CDR3 is 14 residues long. Trimming removed 5 bases from V and 4 bases from J; junction bases left unmatched: 5. CDR3 nucleotides: TGTGCCAGCAGCCCACGGACAGGGGCCTATGGCTACACCTTC. This gives the protein CASSPRTGAYGYTF.

This chain uses TRBV11-2 with TRBJ1-1; 9 bases align to TRBD1. Per the germline V gene, CDR1 is SGHAT and CDR2 is FQNNGV. The CDR3 is 15 amino acids. With V trimmed by 4 bases and J by 5 bases, 8 bases remained unmatched. Written as DNA, the CDR3 is TGTGCCAGCAGCTCGCTGACAGGGGGTTATACTGAAGCTTTCTTT. This encodes CASSSLTGGYTEAFF.

The V call is TRBV7-2, the J call TRBJ1-1; D uncertain. V dropped 6 bases and J dropped 0 bases, with 17 bases sitting between them. The CDR3 is 16 amino acids. Germline V gene data show CDR1 as SGHTA and CDR2 as FQGNSA. The CDR3 nucleotides read TGTGCCAGCAGGTTACGCCCAGGATCGTTGAACACTGAAGCTTTCTTT. Its protein is CASRLRPGSLNTEAFF.

V usage is TRBV19 and J usage is TRBJ1-5; D remains unclear. This CDR3 spans 18 amino acids. CDR1 is LNHDA, CDR2 SQIVND, per germline (reference sequence). The germline V and J ends were trimmed by 5 bases and 0 bases, with 20 bases remaining between them. The CDR3 coding sequence is TGTGCCAGTAGTCACCAGGCCCGAAACGACTATAGCAATCAGCCCCAGCATTTT. Translation: CASSHQARNDYSNQPQHF.

The DNA for the CDR3 is TGTGCCAGCAGTTTTGGCGGGCGAGGCACAGATACGCAGTATTTT. Translated: CASSFGGRGTDTQYF. The chain is built from TRBV27 and TRBJ2-3; perhaps TRBD2 as D (5 bases). The CDR3 extends over 15 amino acids. V gave up 3 bases and J gave up 1 base, with 11 bases separating them. Germline values: CDR1 MNHEY, CDR2 SMNVEV (reference sequence).

The rearrangement uses TRBV3-1 (or the pseudogene TRBV3-2) and TRBJ2-1; D possibly corresponds to TRBD2 (6 bases). Germline-derived CDR1 and CDR2 are LGHDT and YNNKEL (reference sequence). There are 15 residues in the CDR3. Deletions cut 0 bases from V and 5 bases from J, with 11 bases between. The CDR3 region has the DNA TGTGCCAGCAGCCAAGATACCGGGAGACACAATGAGCAGTTCTTC. It encodes CASSQDTGRHNEQFF.

The CDR3 spells CASSHSSGGARNEQFF. CDR3 nucleotides: TGTGCCAGCAGCCATTCTAGCGGGGGGGCTAGGAATGAGCAGTTCTTC. This chain connects TRBV7-9 to TRBJ2-1, with 12 nucleotides matching TRBD2. Germline CDR1 SEHNR, CDR2 FQNEAQ (reference sequence). V lost 5 bases, J lost 7 bases, and 9 bases stayed unmatched. The length of the CDR3 is 16 residues.

The rearrangement joins TRBV3-1 (or the pseudogene TRBV3-2) to TRBJ1-2, with 7 bases lining up with TRBD1. Trimming at V came to 3 bases and at J to 5 bases, leaving 3 bases not matched to a gene. The CDR3 extends over 13 amino acids. Germline CDR1 is LGHDT and CDR2 is YNNKEL (reference sequence). CDR3 coding DNA: TGTGCCAGCAGCCAGGACAGGAGATATGGCTACACCTTC. Translating it yields CASSQDRRYGYTF.

In its sample, this clone was seen a few times. J is TRBJ1-2 and V is TRBV7-2, with TRBD1 matching over 7 bases. Trimming at V came to 1 base and at J to 5 bases, leaving 10 bases not matched to a gene. Germline V gene data show CDR1 as SGHTA and CDR2 as FQGNSA. The CDR3 covers 16 residues. CDR3 region: CASSLGPGTANYGYTF. As DNA, the CDR3 is TGTGCCAGCAGCTTAGGTCCCGGGACAGCAAATTATGGCTACACCTTC. The full variable domain, in which reference TRBV7-2 and TRBJ1-2 provide the parts outside the CDR3, is GAGVSQSPSNKVTEKGKDVELRCDPISGHTALYWYRQSLGQGLEFLIYFQGNSAPDKSGLPSDRFSAERTGGSVSTLTIQRTQQEDSAVYLCASSLGPGTANYGYTFGSGTRLTVV.

This clone was seen ten or more times. This chain connects TRBV6-5 to TRBJ2-7; 9 bases line up with TRBD1. CDR3 length: 11 residues. V trimming: 10 bases; J trimming: 5 bases; junction bases outside the gene matches: 3. The germline V gene has CDR1 MNHEY and CDR2 SVGAGI. CDR3 DNA: TGTGCCACCGGGACAGGGAACGAGCAGTACTTC. Translating it yields CATGTGNEQYF.

The gene calls are TRBV24-1 and TRBJ2-3; weak D call: TRBD2 (6 bases). This CDR3 is 16 amino acids long. V was shortened by 4 bases and J by 1 base, with 14 bases between the two germline ends. In germline, CDR1 is KGHDR, CDR2 SFDVKD. CDR3 sequence reads: CATSDPRPGGTDTQYF. The CDR3 coding sequence is TGTGCCACCAGTGACCCCCGGCCGGGGGGCACAGATACGCAGTATTTT.

The chain is built from TRBV2 and TRBJ1-2; no clear D gene. CDR1 SNHLY and CDR2 FYNNEI come from the germline V gene. CDR3 length: 14 residues. V shed 0 bases and J shed 8 bases, with 13 bases lying between them. This CDR3 reads CASSEARLAQGYTF. As DNA, the CDR3 is TGTGCCAGCAGTGAAGCGAGGTTGGCGCAGGGCTACACCTTC.

The chain recombines TRBV4-3 with TRBJ1-6; D call uncertain. The CDR3 has 15 amino acids. V lost 1 base, J lost 6 bases, and 10 bases lay in between. The germline V gene encodes CDR1 LGHNA and CDR2 YSLEER. Here the CDR3 reads CASSQVSRGNSPLHF. The CDR3 bases are TGCGCCAGCAGCCAAGTTAGTCGGGGTAATTCACCCCTCCACTTT.

This chain connects TRBV3-1 (or the pseudogene TRBV3-2) to TRBJ1-2; TRBD1 agrees at 9 bases. This CDR3 has 14 amino acids. Germline lookup yields CDR1 LGHDT and CDR2 YNNKEL (reference sequence). The ends lost 4 bases at V and 8 bases at J; junction bases unmatched: 8. CDR3 amino acids: CASSPGDREGGYTF. The DNA for the CDR3 is TGTGCCAGCAGCCCCGGGGACAGGGAAGGCGGCTACACCTTC.

V gene TRBV4-3 combines with J gene TRBJ1-2; no clear D gene. V was pared by 0 bases and J by 0 bases, with 11 bases between. The CDR3 is made up of 16 amino acids. From germline, CDR1 is LGHNA and CDR2 YSLEER. CDR3: CASSQDHAGSNYGYTF. DNA of the CDR3: TGCGCCAGCAGCCAAGATCATGCGGGATCTAACTATGGCTACACCTTC.

J is TRBJ2-1 and V is TRBV6-5, with D uncertain. Trimming removed 5 bases from V and 8 bases from J, with 13 bases in between. The CDR3 sequence is 13 residues long. Germline-derived CDR1 and CDR2 are MNHEY and SVGAGI. CDR3 DNA sequence: TGTGCCAGCAGTCGAAGCGCGGCCTATGAGCAGTTCTTC. This codes for CASSRSAAYEQFF.